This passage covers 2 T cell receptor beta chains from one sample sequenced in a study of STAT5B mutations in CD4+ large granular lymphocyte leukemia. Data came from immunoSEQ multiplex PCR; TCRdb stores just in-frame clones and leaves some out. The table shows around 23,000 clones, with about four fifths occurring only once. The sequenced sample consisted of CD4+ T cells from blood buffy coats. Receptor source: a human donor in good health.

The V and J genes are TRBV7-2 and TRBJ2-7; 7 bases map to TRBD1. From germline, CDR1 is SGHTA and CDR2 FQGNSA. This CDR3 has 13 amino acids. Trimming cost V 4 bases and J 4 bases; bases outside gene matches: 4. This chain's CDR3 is CASSWGQRYEQYF. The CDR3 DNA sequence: TGTGCCAGCAGCTGGGGACAGAGGTACGAGCAGTACTTC.

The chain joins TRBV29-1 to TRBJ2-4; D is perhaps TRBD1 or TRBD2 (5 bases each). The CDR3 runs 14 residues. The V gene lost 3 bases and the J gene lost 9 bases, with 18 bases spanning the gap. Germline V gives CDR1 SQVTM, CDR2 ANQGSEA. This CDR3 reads CSVEGYGAPSIQYF. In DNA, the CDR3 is TGCAGCGTTGAGGGGTACGGGGCGCCATCCATTCAGTACTTC. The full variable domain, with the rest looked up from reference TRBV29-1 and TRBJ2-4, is SAVISQKPSRDICQRGTSLTIQCQVDSQVTMMFWYRQQPGQSLTLIATANQGSEATYESGFVIDKFPISRPNLTFSTLTVSNMSPEDSSIYLCSVEGYGAPSIQYFGAGTRLSVL.